Each of the 26 T cell receptor beta chains below was sequenced from the same sample in a study of cytomegalovirus exposure and HLA in healthy donors. PCR was performed using 60 Vbeta and 13 Jbeta primers. Generated by immunoSEQ multiplex PCR, the TCRdb table keeps only in-frame clones and is missing some. The sample lists about 72,000 clones, roughly 77% occurring once. The source material was PBMCs. Receptors were obtained from a human donor in good health.

This clone was recorded once. The rearrangement links TRBV7-9 to TRBJ2-7, with 8 bases fitting TRBD1. Germline V lookup: CDR1 SEHNR, CDR2 FQNEAQ (reference sequence). This CDR3 contains 14 residues. The V and J ends lost 2 bases and 4 bases, in that order; junction bases with no gene match: 4. CDR3 DNA sequence: TGTGCCAGCAGCTTACCACAGGGGGGTTACGAGCAGTACTTC. Translated, it gives CASSLPQGGYEQYF.

CDR3 sequence (DNA): TGTGCCAGAAGCTTAGAGGACAGGGGGCTCTCACCCCTCCACTTT. This encodes CARSLEDRGLSPLHF. This chain connects TRBV7-5 to TRBJ1-6; no check of the table's D call, TRBD1, against the DNA was made. TRBV7-5 is a known pseudogene. The CDR3 runs to 15 residues.

The chain employs TRBV4-1 and TRBJ2-7; TRBD1 agrees at 9 bases. V lost 5 bases and J lost 0; bases outside the gene matches: 5. Germline CDR1 and CDR2: MGHRA and YSYEKL. The CDR3 loop spans 15 amino acids. The CDR3 region is CASSERQGGSYEQYF. The CDR3 DNA sequence: TGCGCCAGCAGCGAACGACAGGGGGGCTCCTACGAGCAGTACTTC.

This clone appeared once. This chain links TRBV5-4 with TRBJ1-1, with 7 bases aligning to TRBD1. There are 14 residues in the CDR3. Germline lookup yields CDR1 SGHNT and CDR2 YYREEE (reference sequence). Trimming cost V 0 bases and J 4 bases; bases outside gene matches: 3. The CDR3 nucleotides are TGTGCCAGCAGCTTGGCCGGGACAGCCACTGAAGCTTTCTTT. Its protein is CASSLAGTATEAFF. The variable domain in full, with the rest retrieved from reference TRBV5-4 and TRBJ1-1, is ETGVTQSPTHLIKTRGQQVTLRCSSQSGHNTVSWYQQALGQGPQFIFQYYREEENGRGNFPPRFSGLQFPNYSSELNVNALELDDSALYLCASSLAGTATEAFFGQGTRLTVV.

The chain is built from TRBV15 and TRBJ2-7; tentatively, D is TRBD1 (6 bases). CDR1 is LNHNV, CDR2 YYDKDF, per germline (reference sequence). The CDR3 contains 13 residues. V was cut by 3 bases and J by 2 bases, with 8 bases left in between. The CDR3 loop is CATSRGATYEQYF. The CDR3 DNA reads TGTGCCACCAGCAGGGGGGCCACCTACGAGCAGTACTTC.

This clone has a single count. V gene TRBV25-1 combines with J gene TRBJ2-3; TRBD1 agrees at 7 bases. Germline CDR1 MGHDK, CDR2 SYGVNS. Trimming removed 5 bases from V and 0 bases from J; junction bases left unmatched: 11. This CDR3 is 17 amino acids long. CDR3 in DNA: TGTGCCAGCAGTACTCAATTCCGGGACAGAAGCACAGATACGCAGTATTTT. Translated: CASSTQFRDRSTDTQYF.

The chain couples TRBV6-1 to TRBJ1-2, with a possible D match to TRBD1 (6 bases). Germline V lookup: CDR1 MNHNS, CDR2 SASEGT. V was shortened by 2 bases and J by 8 bases, with 12 bases between the two germline ends. CDR3 length equals 13 residues. In DNA form, the CDR3 reads TGTGCCAGCAGTGAATGGGGGCTGGGCGGCTACACCTTC. This codes for CASSEWGLGGYTF.

The rearrangement joins TRBV19 to TRBJ2-3; D perhaps matches TRBD1 (6 bases). Trimming removed 4 bases at V and 2 bases at J, with 7 bases between. The germline V gene has CDR1 LNHDA and CDR2 SQIVND (reference sequence). The CDR3 loop spans 13 amino acids. The CDR3 sequence: CASSRTATDTQYF. The CDR3 DNA reads as TGTGCCAGTAGTAGGACAGCCACAGATACGCAGTATTTT.

The rearrangement links TRBV27 to TRBJ2-7; 7 bases are a match to TRBD2. The germline V gene has CDR1 MNHEY and CDR2 SMNVEV (reference sequence). This CDR3 has 14 amino acids. With 3 bases clipped from V and 4 bases from J, the junction kept 6 bases outside the gene matches. In DNA, the CDR3 is TGTGCCAGCAGTTTGGGAGGGAGGGAATACGAGCAGTACTTC. Encoded protein: CASSLGGREYEQYF.

This clone was detected only a few times. The chain employs TRBV5-6 and TRBJ1-1, with D uncertain. V gave up 0 bases and J gave up 0 bases, with 9 bases separating them. Germline lookup yields CDR1 SGHDT and CDR2 YYEEEE. The CDR3 runs to 15 residues. CDR3 loop: CASSLALGMNTEAFF. For the CDR3, the DNA is TGTGCCAGCAGCTTGGCCCTAGGAATGAACACTGAAGCTTTCTTT.

This clone was detected a few times. The chain has TRBV5-5 and TRBJ2-7; possible D gene TRBD1, 5 bases. The CDR3 loop spans 12 amino acids. The V gene's germline CDR1 is SGHKS and CDR2 YYEKEE (reference sequence). Trimming took off 5 bases at V and 5 bases at J, with 11 bases between the two ends. The CDR3 protein is CASSSRVDEQYF. In nucleotides, the CDR3 is TGTGCCAGCAGTTCCAGGGTTGACGAGCAGTACTTC.

This clone appeared a single time. The chain links TRBV15 to TRBJ2-7, with D possibly being TRBD2 (6 bases). This CDR3 is 14 amino acids long. The V end was cut by 3 bases, the J end by 2 bases, with 11 bases between. In germline, CDR1 is LNHNV, CDR2 YYDKDF (reference sequence). The chain's CDR3 is CATSSLGLPYEQYF. The CDR3 coding sequence is TGTGCCACCAGCAGCCTGGGACTCCCCTACGAGCAGTACTTC.

The chain's CDR3 is CASSEARATGAGYTF. The DNA for the CDR3 is TGTGCCAGCAGTGAAGCAAGGGCCACAGGGGCTGGCTACACCTTC. The V call is TRBV2, the J call TRBJ1-2, with 7 bases that match TRBD1. The CDR3 totals 15 residues. V dropped 0 bases and J dropped 7; count of bases not matched to a gene: 8. Germline lookup yields CDR1 SNHLY and CDR2 FYNNEI.

The DNA for the CDR3 is TGTGCCAGCAGGACCGGGACAGGGGCCTTTTATGATGGCTACACCTTC. Protein: CASRTGTGAFYDGYTF. V usage is TRBV5-5 and J usage is TRBJ1-2, with TRBD1 matching over 10 bases. The CDR3 covers 16 residues. Germline V gene lookup returns CDR1 SGHKS and CDR2 YYEKEE (reference sequence). J gave up 6 bases and V 5 bases, and 13 bases lay outside the gene matches.

This clone was picked up a small number of times. Its ends do not fully match the called genes, so a read error is possible. The rearrangement links TRBV25-1 to TRBJ1-2, with D possibly TRBD1 on 5 matching bases. Germline CDR1 and CDR2: MGHDK and SYGVNS. This CDR3 comprises 13 residues. CDR3 protein: CASSDRVFSGYPF. Here the CDR3 DNA reads TGTGCCAGCAGTGACAGGGTTTTCTCTGGCTACCCCTTC.

The V call is TRBV19, the J call TRBJ2-7; tentative D call: TRBD2 (5 bases). The CDR3 is 12 amino acids. Trimming removed 3 bases from V and 7 bases from J, with 10 bases in between. Germline lookup yields CDR1 LNHDA and CDR2 SQIVND (reference sequence). The CDR3 is CASSIGRGEQYF. The CDR3 bases are TGTGCCAGTAGTATTGGCCGAGGGGAGCAGTACTTC.

This clone was seen once. J is TRBJ2-2 and V is TRBV6-1; weak D call: TRBD2 (5 bases). The CDR3 covers 17 residues. Trimming pared 3 bases from V and 4 bases from J, leaving 18 bases between. The germline V gene encodes CDR1 MNHNS and CDR2 SASEGT. The DNA of the CDR3 is TGTGCCAGCAGTGAGGAGGAGATACGCTTGGTCACCGGGGAGCTGTTTTTT. Translation gives CASSEEEIRLVTGELFF.

This clone was recorded a few times. The chain employs TRBV2 and TRBJ2-1; a possible D gene is TRBD2 (5 bases). This CDR3 region has 15 residues. The V end lost 1 base, the J end lost 8 bases, and 15 bases lay between the germline ends. Germline lookup yields CDR1 SNHLY and CDR2 FYNNEI. This chain's CDR3 is CASSEGLGDSDEQFF. The DNA of the CDR3 is TGTGCCAGCAGTGAAGGTCTCGGGGATTCGGATGAGCAGTTCTTC.

V usage is TRBV9 and J usage is TRBJ2-1; 9 positions agree with TRBD2. The V segment lost 3 bases and the J segment 2 bases; nucleotides outside the gene matches: 9. This CDR3 is built from 17 residues. Germline values: CDR1 SGDLS, CDR2 YYNGEE. The CDR3 reads CASSAKVSSGAYNEQFF. The CDR3 nucleotides read TGTGCCAGCAGCGCGAAGGTGTCTAGCGGGGCCTACAATGAGCAGTTCTTC.

This clone was counted only a few times. The rearrangement links TRBV18 to TRBJ2-2; no clear D. The CDR3 extends over 14 amino acids. The germline CDR1 and CDR2 sequences are KGHSH and LQKENI. Trimming cost V 3 bases and J 1 base, with 6 bases left between them. CDR3 DNA: TGTGCCAGCTCACCTTCCAAGAACACCGGGGAGCTGTTTTTT. It yields the protein CASSPSKNTGELFF.

With regard to this clone: One end of the junction is discordant with germline, which a read error may explain. The rearrangement links TRBV7-9 to TRBJ2-7; 7 bases map to TRBD2. The germline gives CDR1 SEHNR, CDR2 FQNEAQ (reference sequence). The CDR3 spans 13 residues. The CDR3 bases are TGTTCCAGCACCCGCGGGGGAGTGAGCGAGCAGTACTTC. Translating gives CSSTRGGVSEQYF.

The chain carries TRBV18 and TRBJ2-7, with unresolved D. CDR3 length equals 13 residues. CDR1 and CDR2 (germline): KGHSH, LQKENI. V was pared by 2 bases and J by 6 bases, with 11 bases between. The CDR3 DNA is TGTGCCAGCTCACCAGAGGCAGTTGGCGAGCAGTACTTC. Protein: CASSPEAVGEQYF.

This chain joins TRBV27 and TRBJ2-2, with D uncertain. There are 14 residues in the CDR3. The germline V and J ends were trimmed by 2 bases and 2 bases, with 6 bases remaining between them. Germline-derived CDR1 and CDR2 are MNHEY and SMNVEV (reference sequence). CDR3: CASSLAGNTGELFF. CDR3 in DNA: TGTGCCAGCAGTTTAGCAGGAAACACCGGGGAGCTGTTTTTT.

The chain uses TRBV5-4 and TRBJ2-7, with TRBD1 matching 8 bases. The CDR3 runs 16 residues. From germline, CDR1 is SGHNT and CDR2 YYREEE (reference sequence). With V trimmed by 3 bases and J by 2 bases, 10 bases remained unmatched. CDR3 DNA: TGTGCCAGCAGCTCAAACTCCGGGACAGGCACCTACGAGCAGTACTTC. It is translated as CASSSNSGTGTYEQYF.

This clone appeared a few times. This chain links TRBV6-6 with TRBJ2-1; tentative D call: TRBD1 (6 bases). The germline CDR1 and CDR2 sequences are MNHNY and SVGAGI (reference sequence). Trimming took off 11 bases at V and 4 bases at J, with 18 bases between the two ends. The CDR3 is 14 residues long. The CDR3 sequence is CAGAPSGVYNEQFF. CDR3 DNA sequence: TGTGCCGGAGCTCCATCAGGGGTTTACAATGAGCAGTTCTTC.

This rearrangement joins TRBV29-1 to TRBJ2-2; 12 bases are a match to TRBD1. With 7 bases clipped from V and 7 bases from J, the junction kept 4 bases outside the gene matches. Germline loops: CDR1 SQVTM, CDR2 ANQGSEA. The length of the CDR3 is 13 residues. The CDR3 spells CSGGQGAVGELFF. CDR3 nucleotide sequence: TGCAGCGGGGGACAGGGGGCGGTCGGGGAGCTGTTTTTT.